These 2 T cell receptor beta chains came from one sample sequenced in a study of tumor-infiltrating lymphocytes in primary liver carcinoma. Germline DNA was also extracted, and blood RNA derived from unsorted whole blood. The template, 500 ng total RNA, yielded TCR beta cDNA made with a constant-region primer. Three rounds of nested multiplex PCR with slightly modified ARM-PCR produced TCR beta libraries. Two initial PCR rounds of roughly 10 cycles each paired TRBV1-TRBV30 forward primers with a C-beta reverse primer. TCRdb re-derived calls from the multiplex PCR reads in MiXCR, one entry per CDR3 protein. The sample includes 250,000 to 400,000 distinct CDR3 sequences, 50% to 70% of them seen just once. Material for sequencing was peripheral blood. Every receptor here comes from a man aged 35 to 55 with primary liver carcinoma and hepatitis B virus infection.

About this clonotype: Being one base from a much bigger clone, this may be a read error. The rearrangement uses TRBV12-3 or TRBV12-4 and TRBJ2-1; TRBD2 matches at 12 bases. V shed 5 bases, J shed 3 bases, and the junction held 11 bases outside the gene matches. CDR3 length equals 18 residues. The CDR3 here is CASSLRPETSGGYNEQFF. Here the CDR3 DNA reads TGTGCCAGCAGTCTGAGACCCGAGACTAGCGGGGGCTACAATGAGCAGTTCTTC.

The chain links TRBV5-1 to TRBJ1-1; no reliable D call. The CDR3 loop spans 14 amino acids. Trimming removed 8 bases from V and 3 bases from J, with 17 bases in between. CDR1 is SGHRS, CDR2 YFSETQ, per germline. The DNA for the CDR3 is TGCGCCAGTAGCGCCGCCGATGGGTACACTGAAGCTTTCTTT. This encodes CASSAADGYTEAFF. Supplemented by reference TRBV5-1 and TRBJ1-1, the full variable domain reads KAGVTQTPRYLIKTRGQQVTLSCSPISGHRSVSWYQQTPGQGLQFLFEYFSETQRNKGNFPGRFSGRQFSNSRSEMNVSTLELGDSALYLCASSAADGYTEAFFGQGTRLTVV.